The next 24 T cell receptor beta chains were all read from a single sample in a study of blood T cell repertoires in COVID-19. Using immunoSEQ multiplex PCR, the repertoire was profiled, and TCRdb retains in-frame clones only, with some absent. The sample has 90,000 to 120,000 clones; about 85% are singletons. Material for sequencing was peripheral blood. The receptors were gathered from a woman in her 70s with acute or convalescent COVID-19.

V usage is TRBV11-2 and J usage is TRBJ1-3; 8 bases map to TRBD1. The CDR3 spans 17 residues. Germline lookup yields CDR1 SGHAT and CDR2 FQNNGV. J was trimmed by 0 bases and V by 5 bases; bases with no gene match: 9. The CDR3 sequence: CASSTRDRLLSGNTIYF. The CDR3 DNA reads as TGTGCCAGCAGCACCCGGGACAGGCTACTCTCTGGAAACACCATATATTTT.

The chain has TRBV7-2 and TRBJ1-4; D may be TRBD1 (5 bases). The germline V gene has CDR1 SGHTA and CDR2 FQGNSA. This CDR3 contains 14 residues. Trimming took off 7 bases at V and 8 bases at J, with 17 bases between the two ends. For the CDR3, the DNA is TGTGCCAGCACCCCGGGGCGGGGGGGAGAAAAACTGTTTTTT. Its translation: CASTPGRGGEKLFF.

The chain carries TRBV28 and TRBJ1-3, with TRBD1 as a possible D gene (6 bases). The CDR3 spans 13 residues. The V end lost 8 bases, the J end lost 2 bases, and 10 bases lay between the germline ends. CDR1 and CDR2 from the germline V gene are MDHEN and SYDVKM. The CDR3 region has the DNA TGTGCCAGCGGGACACCGGCTGGAAACACCATATATTTT. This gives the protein CASGTPAGNTIYF.

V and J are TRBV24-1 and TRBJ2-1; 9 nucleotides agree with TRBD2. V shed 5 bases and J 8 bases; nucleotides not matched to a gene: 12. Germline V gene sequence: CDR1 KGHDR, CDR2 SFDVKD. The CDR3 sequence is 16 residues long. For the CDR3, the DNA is TGTGCCACCAGTGGGGCCGGGACTAGCCGGAGCGATGAGCAGTTCTTC. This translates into CATSGAGTSRSDEQFF.

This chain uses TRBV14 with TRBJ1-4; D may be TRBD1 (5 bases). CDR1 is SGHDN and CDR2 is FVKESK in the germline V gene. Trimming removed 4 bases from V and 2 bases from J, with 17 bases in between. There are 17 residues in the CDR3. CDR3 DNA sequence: TGTGCCAGCAGCCTCAATACGGGACGGGGGACTAATGAAAAACTGTTTTTT. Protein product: CASSLNTGRGTNEKLFF.

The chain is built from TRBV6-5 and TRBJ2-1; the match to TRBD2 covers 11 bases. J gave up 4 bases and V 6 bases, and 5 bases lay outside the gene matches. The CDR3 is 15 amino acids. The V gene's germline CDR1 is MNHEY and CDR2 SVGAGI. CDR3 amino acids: CASSILAGEYNEQFF. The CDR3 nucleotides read TGTGCCAGCAGCATACTAGCGGGGGAGTACAATGAGCAGTTCTTC.

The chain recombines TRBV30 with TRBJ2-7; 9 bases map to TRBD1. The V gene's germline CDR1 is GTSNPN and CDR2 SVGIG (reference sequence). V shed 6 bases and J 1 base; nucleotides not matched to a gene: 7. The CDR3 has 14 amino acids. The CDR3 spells CACTKDRGSYEQYF. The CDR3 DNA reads TGTGCCTGTACGAAAGACAGGGGGTCCTACGAGCAGTACTTC.

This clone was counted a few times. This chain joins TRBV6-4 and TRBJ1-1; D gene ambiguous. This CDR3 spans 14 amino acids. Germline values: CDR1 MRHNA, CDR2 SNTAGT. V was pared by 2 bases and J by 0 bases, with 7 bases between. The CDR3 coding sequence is TGTGCCAGCAGTGACACCCAGATGAACACTGAAGCTTTCTTT. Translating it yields CASSDTQMNTEAFF.

CDR3 in amino acids: CASSPQAGGRGTQYF. CDR3 nucleotide sequence: TGTGCCAGCAGTCCTCAAGCAGGTGGAAGGGGTACGCAGTATTTT. This chain joins TRBV28 and TRBJ2-3; D may be TRBD1 (5 bases). The CDR3 loop spans 15 amino acids. Germline lookup yields CDR1 MDHEN and CDR2 SYDVKM. V dropped 5 bases and J dropped 8 bases, with 20 bases sitting between them.

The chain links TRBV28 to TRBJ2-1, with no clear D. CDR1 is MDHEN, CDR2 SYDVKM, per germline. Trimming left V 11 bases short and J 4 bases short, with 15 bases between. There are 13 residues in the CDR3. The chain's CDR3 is CACSGPGYNEQFF. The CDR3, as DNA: TGTGCCTGCTCCGGCCCCGGGTACAATGAGCAGTTCTTC.

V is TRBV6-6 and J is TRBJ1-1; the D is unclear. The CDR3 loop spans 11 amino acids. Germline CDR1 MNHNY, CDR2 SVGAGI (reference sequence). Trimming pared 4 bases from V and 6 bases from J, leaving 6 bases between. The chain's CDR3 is CASSFVAEAFF. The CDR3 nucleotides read TGTGCCAGCAGTTTCGTCGCTGAAGCTTTCTTT.

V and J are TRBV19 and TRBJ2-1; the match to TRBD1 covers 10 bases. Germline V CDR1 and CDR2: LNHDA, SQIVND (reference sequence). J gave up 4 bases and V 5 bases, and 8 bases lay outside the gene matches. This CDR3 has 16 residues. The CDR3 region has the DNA TGTGCCAGTAGTGTCATCCGGGACAGGGGATACAATGAGCAGTTCTTC. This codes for CASSVIRDRGYNEQFF.

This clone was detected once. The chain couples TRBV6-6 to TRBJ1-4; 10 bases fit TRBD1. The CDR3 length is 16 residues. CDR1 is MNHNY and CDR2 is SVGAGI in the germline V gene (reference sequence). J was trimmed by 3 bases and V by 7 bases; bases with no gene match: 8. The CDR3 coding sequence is TGTGCCAGCACTCCGGGACAGGGGATTCCTAATGAAAAACTGTTTTTT. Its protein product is CASTPGQGIPNEKLFF.

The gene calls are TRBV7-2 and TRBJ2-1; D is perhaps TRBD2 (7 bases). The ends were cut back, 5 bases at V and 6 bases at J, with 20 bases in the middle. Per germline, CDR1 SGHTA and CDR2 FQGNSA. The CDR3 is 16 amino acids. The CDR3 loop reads CASSTIGGEWANEQFF. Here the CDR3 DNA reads TGTGCCAGCAGCACTATAGGGGGGGAATGGGCCAATGAGCAGTTCTTC. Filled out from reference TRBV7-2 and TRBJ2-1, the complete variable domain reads GAGVSQSPSNKVTEKGKDVELRCDPISGHTALYWYRQSLGQGLEFLIYFQGNSAPDKSGLPSDRFSAERTGGSVSTLTIQRTQQEDSAVYLCASSTIGGEWANEQFFGPGTRLTVL.

The chain's CDR3 is CASTVRRGPNQPQHF. In DNA form, the CDR3 reads TGTGCCAGCACCGTCCGGAGGGGGCCTAATCAGCCCCAGCATTTT. The chain uses TRBV28 and TRBJ1-5; 7 bases line up with TRBD1. V trimming: 7 bases; J trimming: 4 bases; junction bases outside the gene matches: 10. Germline V lookup: CDR1 MDHEN, CDR2 SYDVKM. The CDR3 has 15 residues.

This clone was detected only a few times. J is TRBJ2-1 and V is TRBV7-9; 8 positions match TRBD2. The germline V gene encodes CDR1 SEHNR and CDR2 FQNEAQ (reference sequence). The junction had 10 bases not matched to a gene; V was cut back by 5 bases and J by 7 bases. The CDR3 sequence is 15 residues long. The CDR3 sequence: CASSGTRGGWNEQFF. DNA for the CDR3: TGTGCCAGCAGCGGCACTCGCGGGGGGTGGAATGAGCAGTTCTTC. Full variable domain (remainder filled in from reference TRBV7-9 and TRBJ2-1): DTGVSQNPRHKITKRGQNVTFRCDPISEHNRLYWYRQTLGQGPEFLTYFQNEAQLEKSRLLSDRFSAERPKGSFSTLEIQRTEQGDSAMYLCASSGTRGGWNEQFFGPGTRLTVL.

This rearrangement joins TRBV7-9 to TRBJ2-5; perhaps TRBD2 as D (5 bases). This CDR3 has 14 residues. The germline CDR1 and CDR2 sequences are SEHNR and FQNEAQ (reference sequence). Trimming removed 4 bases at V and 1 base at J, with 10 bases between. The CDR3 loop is CASSSAGPQETQYF. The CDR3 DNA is TGTGCCAGCAGCTCGGCGGGCCCCCAAGAGACCCAGTACTTC.

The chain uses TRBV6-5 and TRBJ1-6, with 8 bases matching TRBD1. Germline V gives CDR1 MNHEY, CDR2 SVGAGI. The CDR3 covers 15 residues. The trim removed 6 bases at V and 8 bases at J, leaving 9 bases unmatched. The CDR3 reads CASRHDRGRDSPLHF. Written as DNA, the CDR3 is TGTGCCAGCAGGCACGACAGGGGCCGGGATTCACCCCTCCACTTT.

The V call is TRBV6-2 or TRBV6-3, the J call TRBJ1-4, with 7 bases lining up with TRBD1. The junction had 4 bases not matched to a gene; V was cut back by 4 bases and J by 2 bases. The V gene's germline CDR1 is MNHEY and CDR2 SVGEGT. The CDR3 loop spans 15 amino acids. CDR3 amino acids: CASSSRQGTNEKLFF. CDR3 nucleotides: TGTGCCAGCAGTTCCCGACAGGGCACTAATGAAAAACTGTTTTTT.

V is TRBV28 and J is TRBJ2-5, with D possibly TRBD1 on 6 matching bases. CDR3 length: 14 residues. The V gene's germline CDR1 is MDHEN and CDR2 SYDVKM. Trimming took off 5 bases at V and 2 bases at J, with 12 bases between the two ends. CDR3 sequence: CASSISDRQETQYF. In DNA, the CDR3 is TGTGCCAGCAGTATCTCTGACAGGCAAGAGACCCAGTACTTC.

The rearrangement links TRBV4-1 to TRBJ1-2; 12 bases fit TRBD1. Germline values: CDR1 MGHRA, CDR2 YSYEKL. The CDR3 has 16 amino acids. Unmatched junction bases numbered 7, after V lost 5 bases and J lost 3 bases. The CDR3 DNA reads TGCGCCAGCAGCGTCGGGACAGGGGGCCGTTACTATGGCTACACCTTC. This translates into CASSVGTGGRYYGYTF.

The CDR3 nucleotides read TGTGCCACCAGCAGAGCTCCGGACAGGGGGACCACCGGGGAGCTGTTTTTT. Amino acid sequence: CATSRAPDRGTTGELFF. The chain joins TRBV15 to TRBJ2-2; 10 bases fit TRBD1. V lost 1 base to trimming and J lost 4 bases; unmatched junction nucleotides: 6. Germline V lookup: CDR1 LNHNV, CDR2 YYDKDF (reference sequence). The CDR3 is 17 residues long. Drawing the rest from reference TRBV15 and TRBJ2-2, the complete variable domain is DAMVIQNPRYQVTQFGKPVTLSCSQTLNHNVMYWYQQKSSQAPKLLFHYYDKDFNNEADTPDNFQSRRPNTSFCFLDIRSPGLGDTAMYLCATSRAPDRGTTGELFFGEGSRLTVL.

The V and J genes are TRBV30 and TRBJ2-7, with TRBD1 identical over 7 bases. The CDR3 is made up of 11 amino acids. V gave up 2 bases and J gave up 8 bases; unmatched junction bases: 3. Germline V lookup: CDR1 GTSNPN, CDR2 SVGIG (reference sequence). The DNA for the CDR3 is TGTGCCTGGAGTCTAGGGGGCCAGCAGTACTTC. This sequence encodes CAWSLGGQQYF. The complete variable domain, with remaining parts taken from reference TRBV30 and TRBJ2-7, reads SQTIHQWPATLVQPVGSPLSLECTVEGTSNPNLYWYRQAAGRGLQLLFYSVGIGQISSEVPQNLSASRPQDRQFILSSKKLLLSDSGFYLCAWSLGGQQYFGPGTRLTVT.

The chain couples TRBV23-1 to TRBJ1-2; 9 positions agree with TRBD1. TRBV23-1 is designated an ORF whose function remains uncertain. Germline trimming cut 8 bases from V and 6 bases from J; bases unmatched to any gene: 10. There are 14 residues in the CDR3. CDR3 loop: CASSRDRVMDGYTF. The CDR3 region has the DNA TGCGCCAGCTCGCGGGACAGGGTAATGGATGGCTACACCTTC.